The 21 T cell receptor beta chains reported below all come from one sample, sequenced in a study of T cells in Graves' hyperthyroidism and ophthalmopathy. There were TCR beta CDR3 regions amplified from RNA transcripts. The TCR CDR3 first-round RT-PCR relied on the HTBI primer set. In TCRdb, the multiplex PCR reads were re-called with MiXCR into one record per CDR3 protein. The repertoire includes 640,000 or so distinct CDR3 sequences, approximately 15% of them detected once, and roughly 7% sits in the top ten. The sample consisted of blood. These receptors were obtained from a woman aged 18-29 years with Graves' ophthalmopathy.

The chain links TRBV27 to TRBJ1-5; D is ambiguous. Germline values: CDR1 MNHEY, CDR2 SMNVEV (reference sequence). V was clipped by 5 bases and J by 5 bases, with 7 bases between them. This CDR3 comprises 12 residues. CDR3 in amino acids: CASSDTHQPQHF. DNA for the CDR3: TGTGCCAGCAGTGATACCCATCAGCCCCAGCATTTT.

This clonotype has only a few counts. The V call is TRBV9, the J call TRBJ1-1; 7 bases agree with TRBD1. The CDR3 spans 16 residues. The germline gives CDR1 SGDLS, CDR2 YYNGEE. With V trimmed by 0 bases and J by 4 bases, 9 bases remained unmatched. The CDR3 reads CASSVAEQGFSTEAFF. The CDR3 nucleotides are TGTGCCAGCAGCGTAGCCGAACAGGGGTTTAGCACTGAAGCTTTCTTT.

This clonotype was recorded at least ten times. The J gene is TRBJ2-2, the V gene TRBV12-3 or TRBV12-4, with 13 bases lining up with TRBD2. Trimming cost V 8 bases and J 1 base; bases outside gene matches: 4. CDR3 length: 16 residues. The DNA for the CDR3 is TGTGCCAGCTCGACTAGCGGGAGGCTGAACACCGGGGAGCTGTTTTTT. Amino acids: CASSTSGRLNTGELFF.

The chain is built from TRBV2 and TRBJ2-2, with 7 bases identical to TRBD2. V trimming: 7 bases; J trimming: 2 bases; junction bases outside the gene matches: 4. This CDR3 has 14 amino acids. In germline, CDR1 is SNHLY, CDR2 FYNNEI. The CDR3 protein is CASMGGVNTGELFF. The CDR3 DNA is TGTGCCAGCATGGGGGGGGTCAACACCGGGGAGCTGTTTTTT.

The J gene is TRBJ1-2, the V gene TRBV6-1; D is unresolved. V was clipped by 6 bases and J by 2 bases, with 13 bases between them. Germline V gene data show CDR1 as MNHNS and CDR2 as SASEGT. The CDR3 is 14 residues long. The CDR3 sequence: CASSQINSNYGYTF. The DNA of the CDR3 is TGTGCCAGCAGCCAAATTAATTCAAACTATGGCTACACCTTC.

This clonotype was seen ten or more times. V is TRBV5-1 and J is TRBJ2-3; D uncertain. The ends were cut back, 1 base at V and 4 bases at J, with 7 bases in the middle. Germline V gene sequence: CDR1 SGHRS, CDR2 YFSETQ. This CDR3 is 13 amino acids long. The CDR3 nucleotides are TGCGCCAGCAGCTTGATAGATGCAGATACGCAGTATTTT. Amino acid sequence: CASSLIDADTQYF.

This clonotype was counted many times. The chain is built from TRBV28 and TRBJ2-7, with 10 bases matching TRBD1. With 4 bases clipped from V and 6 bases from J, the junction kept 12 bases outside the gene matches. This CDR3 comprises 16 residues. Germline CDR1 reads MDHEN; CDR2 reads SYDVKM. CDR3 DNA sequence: TGTGCCAGCAGTTCTACCACCGGGACAGGGGTCGGCGAGCAGTACTTC. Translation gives CASSSTTGTGVGEQYF.

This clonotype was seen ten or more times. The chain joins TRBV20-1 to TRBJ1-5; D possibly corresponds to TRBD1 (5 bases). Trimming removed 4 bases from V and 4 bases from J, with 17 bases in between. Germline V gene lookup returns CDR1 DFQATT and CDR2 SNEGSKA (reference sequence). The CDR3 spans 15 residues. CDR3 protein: CSATGTGIPNQPQHF. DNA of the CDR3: TGCAGTGCTACCGGGACGGGAATTCCAAATCAGCCCCAGCATTTT.

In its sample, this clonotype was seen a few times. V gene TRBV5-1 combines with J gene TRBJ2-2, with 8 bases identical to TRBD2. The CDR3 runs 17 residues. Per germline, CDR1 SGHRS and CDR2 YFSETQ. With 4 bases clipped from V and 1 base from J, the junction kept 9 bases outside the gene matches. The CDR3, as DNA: TGCGCCAGCAGCCATCCAAATAGCGGGATGAACACCGGGGAGCTGTTTTTT. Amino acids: CASSHPNSGMNTGELFF.

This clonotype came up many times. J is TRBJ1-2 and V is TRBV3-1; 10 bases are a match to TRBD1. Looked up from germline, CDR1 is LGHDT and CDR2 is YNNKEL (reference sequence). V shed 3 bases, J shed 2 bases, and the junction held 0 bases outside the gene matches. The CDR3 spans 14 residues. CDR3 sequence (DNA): TGTGCCAGCAGCCAGGGACAGGGGAACTATGGCTACACCTTC. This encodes CASSQGQGNYGYTF.

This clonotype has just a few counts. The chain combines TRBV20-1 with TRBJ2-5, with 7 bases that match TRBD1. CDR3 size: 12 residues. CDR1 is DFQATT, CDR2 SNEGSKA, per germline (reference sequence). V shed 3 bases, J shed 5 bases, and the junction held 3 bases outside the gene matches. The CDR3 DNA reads TGCAGTGCTAGTCAGACAGGGGAGACCCAGTACTTC. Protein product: CSASQTGETQYF.

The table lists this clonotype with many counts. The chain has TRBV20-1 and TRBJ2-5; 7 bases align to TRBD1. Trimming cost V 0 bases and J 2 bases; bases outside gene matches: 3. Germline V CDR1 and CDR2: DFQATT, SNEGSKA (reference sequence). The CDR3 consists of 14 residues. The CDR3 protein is CSARDRGQQETQYF. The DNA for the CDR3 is TGCAGTGCTAGAGATAGGGGGCAGCAAGAGACCCAGTACTTC.

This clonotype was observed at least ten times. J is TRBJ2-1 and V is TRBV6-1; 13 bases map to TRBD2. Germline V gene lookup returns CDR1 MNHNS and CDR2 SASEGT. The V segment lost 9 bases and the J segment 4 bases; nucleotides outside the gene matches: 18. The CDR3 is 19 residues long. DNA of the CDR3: TGTGCCAGTCACAAGCCGGGACTAGCGGGGTTAAAAGGGTACAATGAGCAGTTCTTC. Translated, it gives CASHKPGLAGLKGYNEQFF.

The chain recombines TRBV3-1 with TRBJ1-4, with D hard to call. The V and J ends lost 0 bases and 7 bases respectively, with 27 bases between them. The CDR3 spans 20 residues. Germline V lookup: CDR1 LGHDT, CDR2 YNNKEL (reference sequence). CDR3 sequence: CASSQDLYPGLITEGEKLFF. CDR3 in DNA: TGTGCCAGCAGCCAAGATCTTTACCCGGGTTTAATAACCGAGGGTGAAAAACTGTTTTTT.

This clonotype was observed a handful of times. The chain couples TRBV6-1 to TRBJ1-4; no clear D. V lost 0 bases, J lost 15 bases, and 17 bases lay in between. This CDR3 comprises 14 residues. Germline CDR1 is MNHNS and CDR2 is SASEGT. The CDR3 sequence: CASSEAPETHRLFF. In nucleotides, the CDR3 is TGTGCCAGCAGTGAAGCGCCGGAGACCCATCGTTTGTTTTTT.

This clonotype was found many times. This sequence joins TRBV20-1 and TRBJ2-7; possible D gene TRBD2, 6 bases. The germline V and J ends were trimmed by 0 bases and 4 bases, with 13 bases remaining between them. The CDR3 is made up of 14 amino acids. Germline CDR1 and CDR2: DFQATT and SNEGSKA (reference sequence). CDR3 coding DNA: TGCAGTGCTAGAGATCCGAGACTAGAATACGAGCAGTACTTC. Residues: CSARDPRLEYEQYF.

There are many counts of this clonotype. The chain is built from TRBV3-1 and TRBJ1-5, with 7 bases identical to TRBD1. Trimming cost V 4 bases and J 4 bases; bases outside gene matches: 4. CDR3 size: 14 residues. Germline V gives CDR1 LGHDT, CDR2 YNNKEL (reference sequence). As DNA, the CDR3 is TGTGCCAGCAGCCCTGCGACAGGGAATCAGCCCCAGCATTTT. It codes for CASSPATGNQPQHF.

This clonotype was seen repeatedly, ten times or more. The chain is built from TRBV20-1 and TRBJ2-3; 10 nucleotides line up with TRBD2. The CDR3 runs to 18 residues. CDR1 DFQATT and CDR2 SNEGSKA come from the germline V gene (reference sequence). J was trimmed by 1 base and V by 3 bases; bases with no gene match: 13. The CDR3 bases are TGCAGTGCTAGGGGGCTAGCGGGAGTGAACCGTCGCACAGATACGCAGTATTTT. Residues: CSARGLAGVNRRTDTQYF.

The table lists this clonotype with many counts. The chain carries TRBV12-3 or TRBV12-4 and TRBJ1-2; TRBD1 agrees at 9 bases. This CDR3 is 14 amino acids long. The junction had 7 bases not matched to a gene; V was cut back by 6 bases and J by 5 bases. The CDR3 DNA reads TGTGCCAGCAGCCAGGGACAGGGTGAATATGGCTACACCTTC. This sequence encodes CASSQGQGEYGYTF.

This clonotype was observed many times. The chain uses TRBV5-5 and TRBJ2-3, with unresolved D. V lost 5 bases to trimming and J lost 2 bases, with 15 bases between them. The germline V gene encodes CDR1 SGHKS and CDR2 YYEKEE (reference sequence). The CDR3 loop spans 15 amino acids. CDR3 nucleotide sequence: TGTGCCAGCAGTCCTATCGGGCCCTTCACAGATACGCAGTATTTT. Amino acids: CASSPIGPFTDTQYF.

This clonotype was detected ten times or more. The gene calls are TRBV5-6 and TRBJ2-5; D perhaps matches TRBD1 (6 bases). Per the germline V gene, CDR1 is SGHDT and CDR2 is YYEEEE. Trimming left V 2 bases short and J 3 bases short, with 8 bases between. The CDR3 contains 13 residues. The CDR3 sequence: CASSFGQKETQYF. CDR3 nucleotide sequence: TGTGCCAGCAGCTTTGGACAGAAAGAGACCCAGTACTTC.